Here is one TCR beta chain with its context. Its antigen is unknown. The data stem from a study of CD8 T cells in ankylosing spondylitis. Study-wide results and limits: The study looked at matched synovial fluid samples from ankylosing spondylitis patients. Disease-linked clones were reported to be significantly enriched there. Blood from ankylosing spondylitis patients appeared to carry a characteristic roughly 8-variant TCR beta motif.

As the method for making TCR beta libraries, quantitative 5'-RACE with molecular barcodes was used. TCRdb re-called the 5' RACE reads through MiXCR, storing one row per CDR3 protein. Found here are 670,000 or so distinct CDR3 sequences, roughly 20% of them singletons; the top ten hold around 19%. The CDR3 has 15 amino acids. Trimming took 5 bases from V and 5 from J; bases not matched to a gene: 11. Material: blood, either unsorted or a sorted T cell fraction (not recorded which). The chain combines TRBV12-3 or TRBV12-4 with TRBJ2-5; 7 bases map to TRBD2. This clonotype was sampled from a male donor with ankylosing spondylitis. The CDR3 region is CASSQRLAGQETQYF. CDR3 nucleotides: TGTGCCAGCAGTCAGCGACTAGCAGGCCAGGAGACCCAGTACTTC.